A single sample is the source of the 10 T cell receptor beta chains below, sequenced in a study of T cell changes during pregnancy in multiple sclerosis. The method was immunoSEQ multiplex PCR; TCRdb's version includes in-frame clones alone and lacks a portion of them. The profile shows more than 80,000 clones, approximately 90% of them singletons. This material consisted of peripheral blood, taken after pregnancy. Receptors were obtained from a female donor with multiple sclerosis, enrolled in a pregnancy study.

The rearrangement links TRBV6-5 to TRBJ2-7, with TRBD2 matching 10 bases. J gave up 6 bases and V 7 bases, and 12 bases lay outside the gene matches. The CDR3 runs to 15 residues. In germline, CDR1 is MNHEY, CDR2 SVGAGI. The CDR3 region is CASTSGGGTSVEQYF. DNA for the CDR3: TGTGCCAGCACCTCTGGCGGCGGGACTAGCGTCGAGCAGTACTTC.

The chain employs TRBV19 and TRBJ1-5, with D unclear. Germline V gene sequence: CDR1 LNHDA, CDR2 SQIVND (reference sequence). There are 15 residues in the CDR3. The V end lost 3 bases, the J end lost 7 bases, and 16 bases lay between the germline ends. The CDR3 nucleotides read TGTGCCAGTAGTATGGTGGAGGGAGCCGAACAGCCCCAGCATTTT. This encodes CASSMVEGAEQPQHF. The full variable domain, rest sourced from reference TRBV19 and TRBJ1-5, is DGGITQSPKYLFRKEGQNVTLSCEQNLNHDAMYWYRQDPGQGLRLIYYSQIVNDFQKGDIAEGYSVSREKKESFPLTVTSAQKNPTAFYLCASSMVEGAEQPQHFGDGTRLSIL.

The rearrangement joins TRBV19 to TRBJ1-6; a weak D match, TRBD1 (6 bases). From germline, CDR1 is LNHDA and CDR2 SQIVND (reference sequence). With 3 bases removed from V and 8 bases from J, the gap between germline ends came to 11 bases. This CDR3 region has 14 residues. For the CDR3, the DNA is TGTGCCAGTAGTATTGGAGGGGGGGATTCACCCCTCCACTTT. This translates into CASSIGGGDSPLHF.

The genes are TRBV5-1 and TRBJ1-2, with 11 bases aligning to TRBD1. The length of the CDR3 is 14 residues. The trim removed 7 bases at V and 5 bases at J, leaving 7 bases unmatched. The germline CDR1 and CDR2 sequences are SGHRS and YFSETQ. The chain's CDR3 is CASSRGDRGYGYTF. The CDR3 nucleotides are TGCGCCAGCTCCCGGGGGGACAGGGGGTATGGCTACACCTTC.

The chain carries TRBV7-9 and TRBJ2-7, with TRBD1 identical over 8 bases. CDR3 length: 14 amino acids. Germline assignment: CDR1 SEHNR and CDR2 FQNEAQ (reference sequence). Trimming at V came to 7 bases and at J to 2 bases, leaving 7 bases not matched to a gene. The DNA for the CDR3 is TGTGCCAGCACCCCTCGACAGGGGCCCTACGAGCAGTACTTC. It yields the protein CASTPRQGPYEQYF.

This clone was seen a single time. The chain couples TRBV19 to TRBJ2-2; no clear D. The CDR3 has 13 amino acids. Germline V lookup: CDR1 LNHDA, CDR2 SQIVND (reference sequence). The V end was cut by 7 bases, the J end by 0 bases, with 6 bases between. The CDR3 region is CASILANTGELFF. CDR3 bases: TGTGCCAGTATTCTAGCGAACACCGGGGAGCTGTTTTTT.

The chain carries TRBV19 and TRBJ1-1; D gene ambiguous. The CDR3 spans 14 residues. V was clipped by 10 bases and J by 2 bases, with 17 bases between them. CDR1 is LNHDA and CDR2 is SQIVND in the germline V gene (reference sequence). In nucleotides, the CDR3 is TGTGCCACAAACCGCCCAGGTGACAACACTGAAGCTTTCTTT. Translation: CATNRPGDNTEAFF.

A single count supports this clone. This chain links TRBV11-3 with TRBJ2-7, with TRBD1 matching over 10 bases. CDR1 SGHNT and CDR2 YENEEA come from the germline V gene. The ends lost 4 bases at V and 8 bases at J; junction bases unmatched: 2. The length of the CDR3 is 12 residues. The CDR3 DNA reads TGTGCCAGCAGCTCGGGACAGGGGCAGCAGTACTTC. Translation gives CASSSGQGQQYF.

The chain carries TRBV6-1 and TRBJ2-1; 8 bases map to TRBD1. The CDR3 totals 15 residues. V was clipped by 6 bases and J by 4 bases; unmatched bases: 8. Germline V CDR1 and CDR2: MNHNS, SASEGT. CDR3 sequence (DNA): TGTGCCAGCAGGACCGGGACAGGCCAATACAATGAGCAGTTCTTC. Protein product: CASRTGTGQYNEQFF.

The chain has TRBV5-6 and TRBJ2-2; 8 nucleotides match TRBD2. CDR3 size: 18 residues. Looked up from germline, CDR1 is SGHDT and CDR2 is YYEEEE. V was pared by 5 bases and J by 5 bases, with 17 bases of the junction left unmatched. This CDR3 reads CASSLLWPSGGETGELFF. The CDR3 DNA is TGTGCCAGCAGTTTATTGTGGCCCTCGGGGGGGGAAACCGGGGAGCTGTTTTTT.